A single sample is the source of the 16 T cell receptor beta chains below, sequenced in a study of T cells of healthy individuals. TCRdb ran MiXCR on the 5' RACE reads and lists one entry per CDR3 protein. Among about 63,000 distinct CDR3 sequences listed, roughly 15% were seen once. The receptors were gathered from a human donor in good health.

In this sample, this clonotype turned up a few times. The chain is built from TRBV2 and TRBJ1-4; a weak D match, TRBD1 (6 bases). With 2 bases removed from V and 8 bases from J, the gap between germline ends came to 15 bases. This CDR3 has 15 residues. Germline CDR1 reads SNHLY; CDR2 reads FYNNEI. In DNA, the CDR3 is TGTGCCAGCAGTGAACAGGGGCGACGGGAGGAAAAACTGTTTTTT. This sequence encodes CASSEQGRREEKLFF.

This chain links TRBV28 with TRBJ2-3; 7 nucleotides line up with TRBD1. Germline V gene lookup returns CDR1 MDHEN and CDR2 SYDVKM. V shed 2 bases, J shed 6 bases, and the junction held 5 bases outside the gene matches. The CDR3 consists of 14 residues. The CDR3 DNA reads TGTGCCAGCAGTTTAGTAGACAGGGTGGATACGCAGTATTTT. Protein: CASSLVDRVDTQYF.

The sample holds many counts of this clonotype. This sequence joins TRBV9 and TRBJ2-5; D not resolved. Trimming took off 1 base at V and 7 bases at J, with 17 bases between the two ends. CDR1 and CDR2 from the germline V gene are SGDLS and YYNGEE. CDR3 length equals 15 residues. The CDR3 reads CASSVSWAPYGTQYF. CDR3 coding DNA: TGTGCCAGCAGCGTATCATGGGCCCCGTACGGGACCCAGTACTTC.

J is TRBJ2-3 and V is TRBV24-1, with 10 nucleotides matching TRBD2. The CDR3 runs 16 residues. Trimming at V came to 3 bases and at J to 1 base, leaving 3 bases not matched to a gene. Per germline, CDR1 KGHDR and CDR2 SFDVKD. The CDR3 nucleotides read TGTGCCACCAGTGATCCCGGGACTAGCGGCACAGATACGCAGTATTTT. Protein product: CATSDPGTSGTDTQYF.

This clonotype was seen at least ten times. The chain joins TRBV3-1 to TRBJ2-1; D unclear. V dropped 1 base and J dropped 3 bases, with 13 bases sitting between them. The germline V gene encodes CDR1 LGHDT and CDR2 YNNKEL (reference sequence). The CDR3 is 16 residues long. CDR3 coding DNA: TGTGCCAGCAGCCAAGGTGTAGGTGGAATCTACAATGAGCAGTTCTTC. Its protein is CASSQGVGGIYNEQFF.

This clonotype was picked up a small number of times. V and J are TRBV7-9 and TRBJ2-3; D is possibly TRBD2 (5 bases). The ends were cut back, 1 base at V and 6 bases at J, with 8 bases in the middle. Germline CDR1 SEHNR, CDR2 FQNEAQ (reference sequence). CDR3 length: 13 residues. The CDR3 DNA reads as TGTGCCAGCAGCTTAGGTTCGGGGGATACGCAGTATTTT. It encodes CASSLGSGDTQYF.

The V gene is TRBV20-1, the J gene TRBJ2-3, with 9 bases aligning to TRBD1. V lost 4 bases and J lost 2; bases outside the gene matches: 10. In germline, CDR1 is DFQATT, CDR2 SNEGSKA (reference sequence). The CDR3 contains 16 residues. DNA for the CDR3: TGCAGTGCTACTCCCAACCGGGACAGGGTCACAGATACGCAGTATTTT. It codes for CSATPNRDRVTDTQYF.

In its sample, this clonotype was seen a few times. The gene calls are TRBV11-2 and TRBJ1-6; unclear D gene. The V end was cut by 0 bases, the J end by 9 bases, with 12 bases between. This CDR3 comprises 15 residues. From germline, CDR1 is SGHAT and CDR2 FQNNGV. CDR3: CASSLDRRVGSPLHF. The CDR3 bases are TGTGCCAGCAGCTTAGATAGGAGGGTCGGTTCACCCCTCCACTTT.

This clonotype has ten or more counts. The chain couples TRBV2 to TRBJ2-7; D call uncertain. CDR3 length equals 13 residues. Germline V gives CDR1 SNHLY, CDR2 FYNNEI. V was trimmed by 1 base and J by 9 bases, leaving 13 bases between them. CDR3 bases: TGTGCCAGCAGTGAAGGACTCTGGATGGTGCAGTACTTC. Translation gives CASSEGLWMVQYF.

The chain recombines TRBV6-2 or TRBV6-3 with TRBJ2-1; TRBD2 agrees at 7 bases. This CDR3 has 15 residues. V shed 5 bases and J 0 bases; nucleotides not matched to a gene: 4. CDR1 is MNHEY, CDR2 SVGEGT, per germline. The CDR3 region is CASSPRGGSYNEQFF. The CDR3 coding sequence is TGTGCCAGCAGTCCCCGCGGGGGCTCCTACAATGAGCAGTTCTTC.

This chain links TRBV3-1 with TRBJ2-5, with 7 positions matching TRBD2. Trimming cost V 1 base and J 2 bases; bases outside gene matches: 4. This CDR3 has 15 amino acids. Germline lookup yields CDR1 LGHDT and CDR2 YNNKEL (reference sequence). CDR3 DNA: TGTGCCAGCAGCCAAGTTGGGGGGGTGCAAGAGACCCAGTACTTC. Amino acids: CASSQVGGVQETQYF.

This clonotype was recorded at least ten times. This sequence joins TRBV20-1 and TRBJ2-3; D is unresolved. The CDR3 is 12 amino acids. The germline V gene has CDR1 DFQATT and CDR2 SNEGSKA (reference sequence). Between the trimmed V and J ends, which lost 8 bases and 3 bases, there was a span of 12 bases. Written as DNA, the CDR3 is TGCAGTTTTCGGGCTGGGACAGATACGCAGTATTTT. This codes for CSFRAGTDTQYF.

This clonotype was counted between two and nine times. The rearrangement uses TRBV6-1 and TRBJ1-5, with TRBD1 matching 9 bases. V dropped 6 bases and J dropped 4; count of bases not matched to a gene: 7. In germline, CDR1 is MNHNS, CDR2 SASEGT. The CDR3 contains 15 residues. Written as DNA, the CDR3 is TGTGCCAGCAGCCACATGGGACAGGGAAATCAGCCCCAGCATTTT. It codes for CASSHMGQGNQPQHF.

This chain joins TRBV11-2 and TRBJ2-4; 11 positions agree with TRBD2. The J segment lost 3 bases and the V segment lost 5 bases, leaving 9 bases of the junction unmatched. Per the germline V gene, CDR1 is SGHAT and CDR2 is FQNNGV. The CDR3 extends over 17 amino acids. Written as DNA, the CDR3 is TGTGCCAGCAGCCGGGAATTTCTAGCGGGAGGCAAAAACATTCAGTACTTC. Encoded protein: CASSREFLAGGKNIQYF.

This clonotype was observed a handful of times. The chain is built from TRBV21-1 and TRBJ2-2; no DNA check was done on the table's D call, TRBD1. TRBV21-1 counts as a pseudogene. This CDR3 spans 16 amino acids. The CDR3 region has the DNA TGTGCCAGCAGCAAGGGACAGGGGGTCCTCACCGGGGAGCTGTTTTTT. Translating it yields CASSKGQGVLTGELFF.

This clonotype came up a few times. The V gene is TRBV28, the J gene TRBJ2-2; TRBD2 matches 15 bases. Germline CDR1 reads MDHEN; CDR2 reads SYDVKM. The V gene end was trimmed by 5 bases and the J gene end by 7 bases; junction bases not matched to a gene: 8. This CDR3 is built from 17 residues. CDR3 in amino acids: CASSPGLAGGQGGELFF. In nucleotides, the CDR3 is TGTGCCAGCAGTCCCGGACTAGCGGGGGGGCAAGGCGGGGAGCTGTTTTTT. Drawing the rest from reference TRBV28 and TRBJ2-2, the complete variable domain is DVKVTQSSRYLVKRTGEKVFLECVQDMDHENMFWYRQDPGLGLRLIYFSYDVKMKEKGDIPEGYSVSREKKERFSLILESASTNQTSMYLCASSPGLAGGQGGELFFGEGSRLTVL.